Following are 20 T cell receptor beta chains from one sample sequenced in a study of human T cells and chemical hapten exposure. Time point defined: patch test 2, 6 weeks after DPC sensitization. Specified treatment: therapeutic diphenylcyclopropenone sensitization with weekly scalp DPC. TCRdb reanalysed the RACE reads using MiXCR and keeps one entry per CDR3 protein. The table lists more than 75,000 distinct CDR3 sequences, 9% to 9.5% of them singletons. Sequenced here: whole blood, sampled in connection with sensitization to the hapten diphenylcyclopropenone (DPC). Receptor source: a woman between 40 and 55 years old with alopecia areata. Some clones in this sample may be carry-over from other donors' samples.

This clonotype was seen at least ten times. The chain combines TRBV29-1 with TRBJ2-7, with D possibly called TRBD1 or TRBD2 (5 bases each). Germline values: CDR1 SQVTM, CDR2 ANQGSEA. The germline V and J ends were trimmed by 5 bases and 7 bases, with 18 bases remaining between them. The CDR3 runs 13 residues. The CDR3 region is CSVRFGSWGEQYF. In nucleotides, the CDR3 is TGCAGCGTTCGTTTCGGTAGCTGGGGGGAGCAGTACTTC.

The chain carries TRBV18 and TRBJ2-3; D might be TRBD1 (6 bases). V shed 2 bases and J shed 7 bases, with 13 bases lying between them. Germline V lookup: CDR1 KGHSH, CDR2 LQKENI. The CDR3 is made up of 14 amino acids. The chain's CDR3 is CASSPSRDTNTQYF. The CDR3 bases are TGTGCCAGCTCACCATCCCGGGACACGAATACGCAGTATTTT.

In this sample, this clonotype turned up a few times. The rearrangement links TRBV20-1 to TRBJ2-7; D possibly corresponds to TRBD2 (6 bases). This CDR3 comprises 15 residues. The V gene's germline CDR1 is DFQATT and CDR2 SNEGSKA (reference sequence). Trimming took off 0 bases at V and 1 base at J, with 13 bases between the two ends. CDR3 coding DNA: TGCAGTGCTAGAGATCGGGGAGGAGGGTCCTACGAGCAGTACTTC. This sequence encodes CSARDRGGGSYEQYF.

V is TRBV29-1 and J is TRBJ2-1, with 11 bases aligning to TRBD2. The ends lost 4 bases at V and 3 bases at J; junction bases unmatched: 5. From germline, CDR1 is SQVTM and CDR2 ANQGSEA. This CDR3 region has 15 residues. CDR3 nucleotides: TGCAGCGTTGGTCTAGCGGGAGGTTTCTACAATGAGCAGTTCTTC. Translating it yields CSVGLAGGFYNEQFF.

This clonotype was counted at least ten times. The chain recombines TRBV3-1 with TRBJ2-7; TRBD1 matches at 8 bases. This CDR3 comprises 13 residues. Germline assignment: CDR1 LGHDT and CDR2 YNNKEL (reference sequence). The trim removed 2 bases at V and 3 bases at J, leaving 0 bases unmatched. The CDR3 DNA is TGTGCCAGCAGCCAAACAGGGGGCTACGAGCAGTACTTC. It yields the protein CASSQTGGYEQYF.

This clonotype was counted a few times. V gene TRBV4-3 combines with J gene TRBJ2-5; no definite D call. The germline CDR1 and CDR2 sequences are LGHNA and YSLEER. V was trimmed by 1 base and J by 2 bases, leaving 8 bases between them. This CDR3 has 14 residues. The CDR3 protein is CASSQVIGQETQYF. CDR3 DNA: TGCGCCAGCAGCCAAGTGATCGGGCAAGAGACCCAGTACTTC.

This clonotype was counted between two and nine times. The V gene is TRBV6-5, the J gene TRBJ2-2; D perhaps matches TRBD1 (6 bases). This CDR3 is built from 15 residues. The germline gives CDR1 MNHEY, CDR2 SVGAGI. V dropped 6 bases and J dropped 6 bases, with 17 bases sitting between them. CDR3 sequence (DNA): TGTGCCAGCAGGAAGGGGGAATCGGGTTCCGGGGAGCTGTTTTTT. It translates to CASRKGESGSGELFF.

This clonotype was counted at least ten times. The chain recombines TRBV6-2 or TRBV6-3 with TRBJ2-7; 8 nucleotides line up with TRBD2. This CDR3 has 14 residues. J was trimmed by 3 bases and V by 5 bases; bases with no gene match: 6. CDR1 and CDR2 (germline): MNHEY, SVGEGT. CDR3 coding DNA: TGTGCCAGCAGTCAGAGCGGGAGTATCTACGAGCAGTACTTC. This gives the protein CASSQSGSIYEQYF.

This clonotype was counted at least ten times. The CDR3 nucleotides are TGTGCCAGCAGCCTGACAGGGGGAGACATTCAGTACTTC. This sequence encodes CASSLTGGDIQYF. J is TRBJ2-4 and V is TRBV5-4; 9 bases line up with TRBD1. Looked up from germline, CDR1 is SGHNT and CDR2 is YYREEE (reference sequence). The length of the CDR3 is 13 residues. The trim removed 4 bases at V and 8 bases at J, leaving 4 bases unmatched.

This clonotype has a handful of counts. The chain links TRBV28 to TRBJ2-1; D call uncertain. With 6 bases removed from V and 4 bases from J, the gap between germline ends came to 7 bases. Germline V gene lookup returns CDR1 MDHEN and CDR2 SYDVKM. There are 12 residues in the CDR3. CDR3 protein: CASRRTYNEQFF. The CDR3, as DNA: TGTGCCAGCAGGCGCACATACAATGAGCAGTTCTTC. The entire variable domain, with the rest obtained from reference TRBV28 and TRBJ2-1, is as follows: DVKVTQSSRYLVKRTGEKVFLECVQDMDHENMFWYRQDPGLGLRLIYFSYDVKMKEKGDIPEGYSVSREKKERFSLILESASTNQTSMYLCASRRTYNEQFFGPGTRLTVL.

In its sample, this clonotype was seen a few times. V and J are TRBV6-5 and TRBJ2-1; a possible D gene is TRBD2 (6 bases). The V gene lost 0 bases and the J gene lost 0 bases, with 15 bases spanning the gap. This CDR3 has 18 residues. The V gene's germline CDR1 is MNHEY and CDR2 SVGAGI. The CDR3 region has the DNA TGTGCCAGCAGTTACTCGATGCGGAGCGGGCACTCCTACAATGAGCAGTTCTTC. Translated, it gives CASSYSMRSGHSYNEQFF.

There are a few counts of this clonotype. The chain joins TRBV19 to TRBJ2-3; 7 bases fit TRBD1. Trimming cost V 8 bases and J 1 base; bases outside gene matches: 3. CDR1 and CDR2 from the germline V gene are LNHDA and SQIVND (reference sequence). This CDR3 region has 13 residues. The CDR3 DNA is TGTGCCAGTGCCGGACAGGGCACAGATACGCAGTATTTT. Residues: CASAGQGTDTQYF.

The chain combines TRBV29-1 with TRBJ2-7; D is perhaps TRBD2 (5 bases). The CDR3 consists of 11 residues. The germline V and J ends were trimmed by 6 bases and 7 bases, with 13 bases remaining between them. CDR1 and CDR2 (germline): SQVTM, ANQGSEA. CDR3 DNA: TGCAGCGTAGCGGCCCCAGGAGAGCAGTACTTC. This encodes CSVAAPGEQYF.

This clonotype occurred many times. The chain has TRBV7-6 and TRBJ2-2; D ambiguous. Trimming removed 2 bases from V and 7 bases from J, with 8 bases in between. This CDR3 is built from 13 residues. The germline V gene has CDR1 SGHVS and CDR2 FNYEAQ. The CDR3 spells CASSLQVGGELFF. The CDR3 DNA reads as TGTGCCAGCAGCTTACAGGTCGGCGGGGAGCTGTTTTTT.

This clonotype was detected ten times or more. The gene calls are TRBV7-2 and TRBJ1-4; weak D call: TRBD1 (6 bases). The V end lost 3 bases, the J end lost 12 bases, and 14 bases lay between the germline ends. Germline V lookup: CDR1 SGHTA, CDR2 FQGNSA. The CDR3 length is 13 residues. In DNA form, the CDR3 reads TGTGCCAGCAGCTTCAGAGAGGGGGAGCAACTGTTTTTT. This translates into CASSFREGEQLFF.

About this clonotype: One end of the junction varies from germline; a read error may be responsible. The CDR3, as DNA: TGTTCCAGCAGCGCTGGCTACAGATTCACAGATACGCAGTATTTT. It is translated as CSSSAGYRFTDTQYF. The chain links TRBV5-8 to TRBJ2-3; D is unclear. This CDR3 is 15 amino acids long. Germline-derived CDR1 and CDR2 are SGHTS and YDEGEE.

The chain links TRBV12-3 or TRBV12-4 to TRBJ2-1, with a tentative D call TRBD2 (6 bases). Trimming took off 7 bases at V and 7 bases at J, with 20 bases between the two ends. This CDR3 contains 15 residues. The CDR3 sequence: CASITGLPVGNEQFF. The CDR3 DNA follows: TGTGCCAGCATTACGGGACTCCCTGTTGGGAATGAGCAGTTCTTC.

The sample holds many counts of this clonotype. The chain uses TRBV5-1 and TRBJ2-1; the match to TRBD1 covers 7 bases. Per the germline V gene, CDR1 is SGHRS and CDR2 is YFSETQ. V trimming: 4 bases; J trimming: 8 bases; junction bases outside the gene matches: 12. The CDR3 length is 15 residues. The CDR3 sequence is CASSRRGGQIDEQFF. The CDR3 nucleotides are TGCGCCAGCAGCCGACGAGGGGGCCAGATTGATGAGCAGTTCTTC.

This clonotype was seen many times. The rearrangement joins TRBV3-1 to TRBJ2-1; D gene uncertain. Trimming pared 4 bases from V and 6 bases from J, leaving 7 bases between. Germline CDR1 and CDR2: LGHDT and YNNKEL (reference sequence). This CDR3 region has 12 residues. The CDR3 spells CASSPSGNEQFF. The CDR3 region has the DNA TGTGCCAGCAGCCCATCGGGCAATGAGCAGTTCTTC.

As concerns this clonotype: Given a much more abundant clone one base away, this may be a read error. The chain employs TRBV6-5 and TRBJ1-5; 9 bases map to TRBD1. J was trimmed by 0 bases and V by 6 bases; bases with no gene match: 3. CDR1 is MNHEY and CDR2 is SVGAGI in the germline V gene. This CDR3 is 15 amino acids long. This CDR3 reads CASRGQGGSNQPQHF. CDR3 bases: TGTGCCAGCAGGGGACAGGGAGGTAGCAATCAGCCCCAGCATTTT.